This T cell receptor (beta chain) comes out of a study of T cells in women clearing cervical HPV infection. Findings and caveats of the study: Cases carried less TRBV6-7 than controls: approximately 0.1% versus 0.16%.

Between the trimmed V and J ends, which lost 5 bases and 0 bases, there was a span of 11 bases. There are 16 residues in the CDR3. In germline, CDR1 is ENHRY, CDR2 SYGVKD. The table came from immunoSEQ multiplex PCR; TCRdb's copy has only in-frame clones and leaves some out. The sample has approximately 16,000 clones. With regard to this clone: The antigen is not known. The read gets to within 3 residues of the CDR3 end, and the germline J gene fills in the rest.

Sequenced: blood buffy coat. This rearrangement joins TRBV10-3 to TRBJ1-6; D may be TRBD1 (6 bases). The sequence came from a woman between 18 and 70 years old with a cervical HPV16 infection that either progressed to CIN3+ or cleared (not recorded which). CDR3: CAISSQDSSYNSPLHF. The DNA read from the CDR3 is TGTGCCATCAGTTCACAGGACAGCTCCTATAATTCACCC.